The 3 T cell receptor beta chains below were found in one sample sequenced in a study of early T cells in non-severe SARS-CoV-2 infection. TCRdb re-analysed the 5' RACE reads in MiXCR, keeping a single row per CDR3 protein. The table lists about 72,000 distinct CDR3 sequences, about a tenth of them singletons. The sample consisted of whole blood, taken at baseline. The receptors here all came from an adult who was a healthcare worker with PCR-confirmed SARS-CoV-2 infection or an uninfected control (not recorded which).

J is TRBJ1-4 and V is TRBV6-1, with D possibly TRBD1 on 5 matching bases. Germline lookup yields CDR1 MNHNS and CDR2 SASEGT. Trimming removed 5 bases at V and 8 bases at J, with 18 bases between. The CDR3 consists of 15 residues. The CDR3 loop is CASSSPGTRGEKLFF. CDR3 coding DNA: TGTGCCAGCAGTTCGCCCGGGACTAGGGGAGAAAAACTGTTTTTT.

This clonotype was detected only a few times. The chain recombines TRBV28 with TRBJ1-3; D gene unclear. The CDR3 consists of 13 residues. Germline lookup yields CDR1 MDHEN and CDR2 SYDVKM. V was shortened by 5 bases and J by 9 bases, with 14 bases between the two germline ends. CDR3 amino acids: CASSPIGTRTIYF. CDR3 nucleotides: TGTGCCAGCAGTCCTATAGGCACTCGCACCATATATTTT.

Within the sample, this clonotype is medium-sized. The chain employs TRBV7-2 and TRBJ2-3, with D maybe TRBD2 (5 bases). Germline lookup yields CDR1 SGHTA and CDR2 FQGNSA. The V and J ends lost 4 bases and 3 bases respectively, with 17 bases between them. The length of the CDR3 is 16 residues. CDR3 loop: CASSSSDWGTTDTQYF. CDR3 in DNA: TGTGCCAGCAGCTCGTCGGACTGGGGAACGACAGATACGCAGTATTTT.